One and the same sample provided the 7 T cell receptor beta chains below, sequenced in a study of blood T cells in healthy people across ages. Next came a second PCR, run for roughly 6 to 11 cycles, which used a sample-barcoded 5' primer along with a J-beta primer mix. TCRdb itself ran the 5' RACE reads through MiXCR, one entry per CDR3 protein. The sample includes 870,000 or so distinct CDR3 sequences, 25% to 30% of them seen just once. The source material was blood. These receptors all stem from an elderly woman in good health.

In nucleotides, the CDR3 is TGCGCCAGCAGCCCTAGCGGCGGGGCCCATAATGAGCAGTTCTTC. Protein product: CASSPSGGAHNEQFF. This rearrangement joins TRBV5-1 to TRBJ2-1, with 7 nucleotides matching TRBD2. There are 15 residues in the CDR3. The V gene's germline CDR1 is SGHRS and CDR2 YFSETQ. Germline trimming cut 4 bases from V and 7 bases from J; bases unmatched to any gene: 11.

The chain carries TRBV6-5 and TRBJ2-5, with D perhaps matching TRBD1 (6 bases). The DNA matches TRBJ2-7 better at its end, which makes the J call doubtful. The CDR3 is 15 amino acids. Per the germline V gene, CDR1 is MNHEY and CDR2 is SVGAGI. CDR3 in DNA: TGTGCCAGCAGTCGCCCAGGGGAAGGGTTCTACGAGCAGTACTTC. It specifies CASSRPGEGFYEQYF.

With respect to this clonotype: This sequence may be a read error, since a much larger clone differs from it by one base. The chain uses TRBV7-6 and TRBJ2-7, with TRBD2 as a possible D gene (7 bases). Near its end, the DNA agrees better with TRBJ2-5, so the J call may be wrong. This CDR3 is built from 16 residues. From germline, CDR1 is SGHVS and CDR2 FNYEAQ. The CDR3 protein is CASSPPGGRVGETQYF. CDR3 bases: TGTGCCAGCAGCCCCCCCGGGGGGCGGGTTGGAGAGACCCAGTACTTC.

This clonotype was seen a handful of times. A read error is possible here, since a much larger clone lies one base away. The chain recombines TRBV4-3 with TRBJ2-6; either TRBD1 or TRBD2 may fit D (5 bases each). This CDR3 is 18 amino acids long. With 3 bases removed from V and 0 bases from J, the gap between germline ends came to 15 bases. Germline-derived CDR1 and CDR2 are LGHNA and YSLEER. CDR3 protein: CASSQLGRSFSGANVLTF. CDR3 in DNA: TGCGCCAGCAGCCAGTTGGGACGGAGTTTCTCTGGGGCCAACGTCCTGACTTTC.

This clonotype appeared a single time. This chain links TRBV15 with TRBJ2-5; 9 bases match TRBD2. Looked up from germline, CDR1 is LNHNV and CDR2 is YYDKDF (reference sequence). The CDR3 runs 16 residues. With V trimmed by 6 bases and J by 2 bases, 10 bases remained unmatched. CDR3 nucleotide sequence: TGTGCCACCAGGCCCTTAGCGGGAGAGAAGCAAGAGACCCAGTACTTC. Its translation: CATRPLAGEKQETQYF. Based on the CDR3 plus reference TRBV15 and TRBJ2-5, the full variable domain is DAMVIQNPRYQVTQFGKPVTLSCSQTLNHNVMYWYQQKSSQAPKLLFHYYDKDFNNEADTPDNFQSRRPNTSFCFLDIRSPGLGDTAMYLCATRPLAGEKQETQYFGPGTRLLVL.

This clonotype came up many times. The V and J genes are TRBV7-2 and TRBJ2-4; 8 bases align to TRBD1. J gave up 1 base and V 2 bases, and 7 bases lay outside the gene matches. Germline lookup yields CDR1 SGHTA and CDR2 FQGNSA. The CDR3 totals 17 residues. CDR3 DNA: TGTGCCAGCAGCTTAAACGCAGGGGGCGCTGCCAAAAACATTCAGTACTTC. It is translated as CASSLNAGGAAKNIQYF.

This clonotype was detected many times. The V call is TRBV29-1, the J call TRBJ2-1, with 7 bases matching TRBD2. Germline values: CDR1 SQVTM, CDR2 ANQGSEA. The CDR3 contains 14 residues. V shed 7 bases and J 2 bases; nucleotides not matched to a gene: 8. CDR3 DNA: TGCAGCGCAATAGGACTAGGCCCCTACAATGAGCAGTTCTTC. This codes for CSAIGLGPYNEQFF.